This TCR beta chain derives from a study of long-term antiretroviral therapy in people with HIV. For the study at large: Earliest sampling preceded the 2015 immediate-ART recommendation by about a decade. Study-level points and caveats: After ART, diversity increased yet remained lower than transplant donor controls. Specimen acquisition occurred between the mid-2000s and the late 2010s, potentially under older ART regimens.

The CDR3 spans 15 residues. One or more pre-ART and two or more post-ART PBMC samples were available from each donor. This clone was observed once. What it recognizes is unknown. The libraries were made with immunoSEQ v3.0 at survey level. Sequencing was performed with immunoSEQ multiplex PCR; in TCRdb, only in-frame clones are kept and a portion is missing. The data contain some 16,000 clones, approximately 79% of them singletons. This TCR came from a middle-aged woman with HIV. V gene TRBV23-1 combines with J gene TRBJ2-3; D is perhaps TRBD1 (6 bases). TRBV23-1 is an open reading frame whose function is uncertain. This sample comprised unsorted PBMCs, obtained 2.3 years after starting antiretroviral therapy. Written as DNA, the CDR3 is TGCGCGCGCAGGGGCCAACAAAAGTACCCAGATACGCAGTATTTT. This sequence encodes CARRGQQKYPDTQYF.